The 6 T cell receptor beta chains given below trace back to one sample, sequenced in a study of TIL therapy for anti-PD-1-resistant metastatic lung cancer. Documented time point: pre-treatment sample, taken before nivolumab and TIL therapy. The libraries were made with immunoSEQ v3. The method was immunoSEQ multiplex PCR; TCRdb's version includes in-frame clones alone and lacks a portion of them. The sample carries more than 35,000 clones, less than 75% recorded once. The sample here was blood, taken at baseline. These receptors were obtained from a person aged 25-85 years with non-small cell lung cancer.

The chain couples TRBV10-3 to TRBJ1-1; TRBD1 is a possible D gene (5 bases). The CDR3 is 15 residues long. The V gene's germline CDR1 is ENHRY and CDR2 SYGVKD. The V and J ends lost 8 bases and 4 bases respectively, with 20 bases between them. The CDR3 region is CAIGQGGLYCTEAFF. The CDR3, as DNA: TGTGCCATCGGCCAGGGAGGGTTATATTGCACTGAAGCTTTCTTT.

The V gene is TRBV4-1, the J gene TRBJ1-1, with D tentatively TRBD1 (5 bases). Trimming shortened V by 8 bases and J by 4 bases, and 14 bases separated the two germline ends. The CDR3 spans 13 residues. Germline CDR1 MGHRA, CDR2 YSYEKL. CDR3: CASEGPDGTEAFF. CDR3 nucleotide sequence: TGCGCCAGCGAGGGACCCGATGGCACTGAAGCTTTCTTT.

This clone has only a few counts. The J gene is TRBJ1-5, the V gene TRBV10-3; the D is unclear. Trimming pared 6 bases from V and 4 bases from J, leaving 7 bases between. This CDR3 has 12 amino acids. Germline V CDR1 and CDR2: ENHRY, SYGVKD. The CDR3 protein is CAISEGNQPQHF. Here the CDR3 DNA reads TGTGCCATCAGCGAGGGAAATCAGCCCCAGCATTTT.

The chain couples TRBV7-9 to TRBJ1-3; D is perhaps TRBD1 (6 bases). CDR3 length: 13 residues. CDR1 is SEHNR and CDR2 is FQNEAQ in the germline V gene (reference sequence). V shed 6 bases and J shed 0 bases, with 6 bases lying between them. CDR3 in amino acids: CASRDSSGNTIYF. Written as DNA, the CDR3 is TGTGCCAGCAGGGACAGCTCTGGAAACACCATATATTTT.

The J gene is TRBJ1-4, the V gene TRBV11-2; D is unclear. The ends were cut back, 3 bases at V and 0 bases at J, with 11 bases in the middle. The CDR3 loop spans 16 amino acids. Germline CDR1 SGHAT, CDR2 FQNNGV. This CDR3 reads CASSLGRGATNEKLFF. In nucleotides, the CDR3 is TGTGCCAGCAGCTTGGGCCGCGGGGCAACTAATGAAAAACTGTTTTTT.

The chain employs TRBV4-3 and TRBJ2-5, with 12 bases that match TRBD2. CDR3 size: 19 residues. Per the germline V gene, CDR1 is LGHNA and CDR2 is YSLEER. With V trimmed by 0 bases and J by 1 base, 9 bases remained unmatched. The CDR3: CASSQERMGTSGPQETQYF. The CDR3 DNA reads TGCGCCAGCAGCCAAGAGCGGATGGGGACTAGCGGGCCCCAAGAGACCCAGTACTTC.